A selection of T cell receptor beta chains follows, all from one sample in a study of blood T cell repertoires in COVID-19. Only in-frame clones appear in the TCRdb table, and some are missing; sequencing was by immunoSEQ multiplex PCR. Here the sample spans some 170,000 clones, 82% being singletons. The sequenced material came from peripheral blood. The receptors shown here come from a woman aged 70-85 years with acute or convalescent COVID-19. Both conserved end residues are part of each CDR3. D genes are given only for firm matches. The size field is filled for only some rows; it gives once, few, many or a size class.

D gene | J gene | clone size | V gene | CDR3 DNA | CDR3 protein
TRBD2 | TRBJ2-3 | NA | TRBV19 | TGTGCCAGTACGGGACTAGGAGCAGATACGCAGTATTTT | CASTGLGADTQYF
NA | TRBJ1-6 | NA | TRBV4-3 | TGCGCCAGCAGCCAAGAAGGAGGCGGGAGTAATTCACCCCTCCACTTT | CASSQEGGGSNSPLHF
TRBD1 | TRBJ2-7 | NA | TRBV6-5 | TGTGCCAGCAAGAAAGACAGGGAACAAACCTACGAGCAGTACTTC | CASKKDREQTYEQYF
NA | TRBJ2-1 | few | TRBV7-6 | TGTGCCAGCAGCAACTCCGGGGGGCTGTACAATGAGCAGTTCTTC | CASSNSGGLYNEQFF
NA | TRBJ2-1 | NA | TRBV30 | TGTGCCTGGCGGGTAAACTACAATGAGCAGTTCTTC | CAWRVNYNEQFF
NA | TRBJ1-1 | few | TRBV7-2 | TGTGCCAGCAGCTTAGGTGGAGGGTATACCACTGAAGCTTTCTTT | CASSLGGGYTTEAFF
NA | TRBJ1-4 | NA | TRBV27 | TGTGCCAGCAGTCTAGGGTACGGGGTAAATGAAAAACTGTTTTTT | CASSLGYGVNEKLFF
TRBD1 | TRBJ1-1 | NA | TRBV7-9 | TGTGCCAGCAGCTTAGTGAGGGGGCCCACTGAAGCTTTCTTT | CASSLVRGPTEAFF
TRBD2 | TRBJ2-5 | NA | TRBV18 | TGTGCCAGCTCACCGAACAGAACTAGCGGGAAAGAGACCCAGTACTTC | CASSPNRTSGKETQYF
TRBD1 | TRBJ1-1 | NA | TRBV29-1 | TGCAGCGTTTCCAGGGACAGGCACACTGAAGCTTTCTTT | CSVSRDRHTEAFF
NA | TRBJ2-7 | NA | TRBV6-5 | TGTGCCAGCAGAGGGGTGCACAGGGAGTACGAGCAGTACTTC | CASRGVHREYEQYF
TRBD1 | TRBJ1-2 | once | TRBV2 | TGTGCCAGCACCCGGGACAGCGTCCTCTCGACTGGCTACACCTTC | CASTRDSVLSTGYTF
NA | TRBJ1-6 | few | TRBV7-9 | TGTGCCAGCAGCCCCGGGGGTTATAATTCACCCCTCCACTTT | CASSPGGYNSPLHF
TRBD2 | TRBJ2-2 | NA | TRBV19 | TGTGCCAGTAGTCCGGGACTAGCGGGCTACACCGGGGAGCTGTTTTTT | CASSPGLAGYTGELFF
NA | TRBJ1-1 | once | TRBV3-1/TRBV3-2 | TGTGCCAGCAGCCCTAGAACCCCCGGGGTGAACACTGAAGCTTTCTTT | CASSPRTPGVNTEAFF
TRBD1 | TRBJ1-3 | few | TRBV7-2 | TGTGCCAGCAGCTTCAGGACAGGCTCTGGAAACACCATATATTTT | CASSFRTGSGNTIYF
TRBD1 | TRBJ1-6 | NA | TRBV5-6 | TGTGCCAGCAGCTTGTTCCAGGGGGCGCGAGGTTCACCCCTCCACTTT | CASSLFQGARGSPLHF
NA | TRBJ2-3 | NA | TRBV15 | TGTGCTGTGGGCCCGTTCACAGATACGCAGTATTTT | CAVGPFTDTQYF
TRBD1 | TRBJ1-2 | NA | TRBV5-4 | TGTGCCAGCACCCTTGGGGACAGGAGCTACACCTTC | CASTLGDRSYTF
TRBD2 | TRBJ2-1 | NA | TRBV6-5 | TGTGCCAGCAGCCGACTAGCGGGACACTACAATGAGCAGTTCTTC | CASSRLAGHYNEQFF
NA | TRBJ2-1 | NA | TRBV27 | TGTGCCAGCGCTCCCAGCAGGGGGGACTACAATGAGCAGTTCTTC | CASAPSRGDYNEQFF
TRBD1 | TRBJ2-3 | few | TRBV28 | TGTGCCAGCAGTTTAATCAACGGCCGGACAGGGGTGCAGTATTTT | CASSLINGRTGVQYF
NA | TRBJ1-6 | NA | TRBV11-1 | TGTGCCAGCAGCCTCGGACTCACTAATTCACCCCTCCACTTT | CASSLGLTNSPLHF
TRBD1 | TRBJ2-7 | NA | TRBV6-2/TRBV6-3 | TGTGCCAGCAGGCCTAACGGCGGACAGGGTGGCTACGAGCAGTACTTC | CASRPNGGQGGYEQYF
NA | TRBJ1-5 | few | TRBV6-5 | TGTGCCAGCAGTTACAACAGAGATCAGCCCCAGCATTTT | CASSYNRDQPQHF
NA | TRBJ2-1 | few | TRBV11-2 | TGTGCCAGCAGCTTCGGGGAGAATGAGCAGTTCTTC | CASSFGENEQFF
NA | TRBJ1-1 | NA | TRBV5-1 | TGCGCCAGCAGCTCCAGGGGAACCAGGAACACTGAAGCTTTCTTT | CASSSRGTRNTEAFF
NA | TRBJ1-2 | once | TRBV28 | TGTGCCAGCAGTCGAATCGGGAGCGGTAACTATGGCTACACCTTC | CASSRIGSGNYGYTF
TRBD1 | TRBJ1-6 | NA | TRBV5-1 | TGCGCCAGCAGCGCATATTACCTGACAGGGGGTGTCAATAATTCACCCCTCCACTTT | CASSAYYLTGGVNNSPLHF
NA | TRBJ1-2 | many | TRBV7-9 | TGTGCCAGCAGCTTAGGAGACAGAGCCCGTCTCTATGGCTACACCTTC | CASSLGDRARLYGYTF
NA | TRBJ1-1 | NA | TRBV6-5 | TGTGCCAGCAGGAGGGGGGGGAACACTGAAGCTTTCTTT | CASRRGGNTEAFF